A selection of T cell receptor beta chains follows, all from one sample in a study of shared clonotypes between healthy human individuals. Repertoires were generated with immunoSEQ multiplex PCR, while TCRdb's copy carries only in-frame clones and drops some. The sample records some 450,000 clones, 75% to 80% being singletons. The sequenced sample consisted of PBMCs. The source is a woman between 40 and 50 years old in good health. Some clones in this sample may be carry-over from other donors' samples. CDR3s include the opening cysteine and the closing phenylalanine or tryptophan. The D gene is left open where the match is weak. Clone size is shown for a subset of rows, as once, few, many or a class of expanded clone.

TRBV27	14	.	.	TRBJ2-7	TGTGCCAGCAGGGGGCCGGGATTAACCTACGAGCAGTACTTC	CASRGPGLTYEQYF
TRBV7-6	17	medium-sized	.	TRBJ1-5	TGTGCCAGCAGCACTACGCCCAGGGGCCCAGCGGCCCAGCCCCAGCATTTT	CASSTTPRGPAAQPQHF
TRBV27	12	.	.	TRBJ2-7	TGTGCCAGCAGTTCCCCCACCTACGAGCAGTACTTC	CASSSPTYEQYF
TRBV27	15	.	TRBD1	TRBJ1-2	TGTGCCAGCAGTTCCCGGGACAGGTTGAAATATGGCTACACCTTC	CASSSRDRLKYGYTF
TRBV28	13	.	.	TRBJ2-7	TGTGCCAGCAGCCCGACGGGCACCTACGAGCAGTACTTC	CASSPTGTYEQYF
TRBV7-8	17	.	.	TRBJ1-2	TGTGCCAGCAGCCCATGGGGGGCAGGAGGGCCTAACTATGGCTACACCTTC	CASSPWGAGGPNYGYTF
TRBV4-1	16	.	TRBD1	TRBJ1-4	TGCGCCAGCAGCCAAGGGGACAGGGGCCGGGGTGAAAAACTGTTTTTT	CASSQGDRGRGEKLFF
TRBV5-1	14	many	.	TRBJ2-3	TGCGCCAGCAGCCAAGCGGGACACACAGATACGCAGTATTTT	CASSQAGHTDTQYF
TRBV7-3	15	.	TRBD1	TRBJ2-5	TGTGCCAGCAGCGCGGGGACAGGGGTAGGAGAGACCCAGTACTTC	CASSAGTGVGETQYF
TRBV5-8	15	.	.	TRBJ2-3	TGTGCCAGCAGCTTGGGGTACGGGAACACAGATACGCAGTATTTT	CASSLGYGNTDTQYF
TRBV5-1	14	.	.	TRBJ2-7	TGCGCCAGCAGCTCGGACACGAGCTCCTACGAGCAGTACTTC	CASSSDTSSYEQYF
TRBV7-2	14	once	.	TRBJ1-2	TGTGCCAGCAGCTCCCTGCTGGCCAACTATGGCTACACCTTC	CASSSLLANYGYTF
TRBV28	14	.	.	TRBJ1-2	TGTGCCAGCAGTTTGTTTCAGACGCCCCCTGGCTACACCTTC	CASSLFQTPPGYTF
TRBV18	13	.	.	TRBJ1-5	TGTGCCAGCTCACCACCCGGGAATCAGCCCCAGCATTTT	CASSPPGNQPQHF
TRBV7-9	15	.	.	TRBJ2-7	TGTGCCAGCAGGAACCCCCGTGACAGTGCCTACGAGCAGTACTTC	CASRNPRDSAYEQYF
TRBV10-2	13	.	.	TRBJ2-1	TGCGCCAGCAGTGAGTCTATCCTCAATGAGCAGTTCTTC	CASSESILNEQFF
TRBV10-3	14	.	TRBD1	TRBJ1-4	TGTGCCATCAGGGAAGACAGGGGAGGCGAAAAACTGTTTTTT	CAIREDRGGEKLFF
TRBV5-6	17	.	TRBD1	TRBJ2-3	TGTGCCAGCAGCTCCCGGGACAGATTTTCTAGCACAGATACGCAGTATTTT	CASSSRDRFSSTDTQYF
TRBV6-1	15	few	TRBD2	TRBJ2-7	TGTGCCAGCAGACCCGACACTAGCGCCTTTTACGAGCAGTACTTC	CASRPDTSAFYEQYF
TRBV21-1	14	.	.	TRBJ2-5	TGTGCCAGCAGCAAGATACTAGCGGGAGAGACCCAGTACTTC	CASSKILAGETQYF
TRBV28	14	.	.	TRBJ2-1	TGTGCCAGCAGTTTAAGGGATCGGCTGAAGGAGCAGTTCTTC	CASSLRDRLKEQFF
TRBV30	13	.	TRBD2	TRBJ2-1	TGTGCCTGTTCGCGCGGCGGGAGTAATGAGCAGTTCTTC	CACSRGGSNEQFF
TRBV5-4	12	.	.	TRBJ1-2	TGTGCCAGCAGCTTGGCATACTATGGCTACACCTTC	CASSLAYYGYTF
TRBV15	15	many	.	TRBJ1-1	TGTGCCACCAGCAGAGATGGACTAGGAAAGTCTGAAGCTTTCTTT	CATSRDGLGKSEAFF
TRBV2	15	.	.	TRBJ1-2	TGTGCCAGCAGTGAGAATCGGGGGGCAGTCTATGGCTACACCTTC	CASSENRGAVYGYTF
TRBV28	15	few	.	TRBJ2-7	TGTGCCAGCAGTCCCACCCACGCGGCACCCCACGAGCAGTACTTC	CASSPTHAAPHEQYF
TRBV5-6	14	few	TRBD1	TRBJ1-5	TGTGCCAGCAGCTCCTGGACAGGGAGTCAGCCCCAGCATTTT	CASSSWTGSQPQHF
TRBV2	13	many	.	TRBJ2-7	TGTGCCAGCACTCAAGAGGCCTTCTACGAGCAGTACTTC	CASTQEAFYEQYF
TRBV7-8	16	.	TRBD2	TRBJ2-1	TGTGCCAGCAGCTCCGGGGCCGCTAGCGGGAGGGGTGAGCAGTTCTTC	CASSSGAASGRGEQFF
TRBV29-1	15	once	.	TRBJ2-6	TGCAGCGTTGATACAGGTAACTCTGGGGCCAACGTCCTGACTTTC	CSVDTGNSGANVLTF
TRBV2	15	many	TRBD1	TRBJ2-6	TGTGCCAGCGGCCGGGACAGGGCTGGGGCCAACGTCCTGACTTTC	CASGRDRAGANVLTF